The 25 T cell receptor beta chains below all came from one sample that was sequenced in a study of cytomegalovirus exposure and HLA in healthy donors. The PCR contained 60 Vbeta and 13 Jbeta primers. Some clones are missing from TCRdb's copy, which holds only in-frame ones; the method was immunoSEQ multiplex PCR. The data hold roughly 100,000 clones, with over 75% observed a single time. Sequencing input: PBMCs. These receptors were obtained from a female donor in good health and CMV-seropositive.

To note about this clone: This sample also contains other DNA sequences that code for the same CDR3. The rearrangement joins TRBV25-1 to TRBJ2-1; D is possibly TRBD1 (6 bases). CDR1 and CDR2 from the germline V gene are MGHDK and SYGVNS. The CDR3 contains 14 residues. V was pared by 6 bases and J by 6 bases, with 15 bases between. CDR3 DNA sequence: TGTGCCAGCAGGGGAGTGGGGGCGGGCAATGAGCAGTTCTTC. Translated, it gives CASRGVGAGNEQFF.

The genes are TRBV6-1 and TRBJ2-3; TRBD2 agrees at 14 bases. V gave up 1 base and J gave up 4 bases; unmatched junction bases: 10. The CDR3 loop spans 19 amino acids. In germline, CDR1 is MNHNS, CDR2 SASEGT. The DNA for the CDR3 is TGTGCCAGCAGTGAAGTAATGGGACTAGCGGGGGATTGGGCAGATACGCAGTATTTT. Translating gives CASSEVMGLAGDWADTQYF.

This clone was observed once. The V call is TRBV6-1, the J call TRBJ1-1, with 7 bases lining up with TRBD1. This CDR3 is 15 amino acids long. CDR1 and CDR2 (germline): MNHNS, SASEGT. The J segment lost 0 bases and the V segment lost 6 bases, leaving 7 bases of the junction unmatched. In nucleotides, the CDR3 is TGTGCCAGCAGCCCGAGGGGACAGCTGAACACTGAAGCTTTCTTT. Its translation is CASSPRGQLNTEAFF.

This clone was detected only once. The chain links TRBV4-1 to TRBJ2-1; no reliable D call. Per germline, CDR1 MGHRA and CDR2 YSYEKL. V was clipped by 3 bases and J by 5 bases, with 17 bases between them. The CDR3 is 16 residues long. CDR3 nucleotides: TGCGCCAGCAGCCACCCCGCCCGGGTACCAAACAATGAGCAGTTCTTC. Its translation is CASSHPARVPNNEQFF.

This chain joins TRBV27 and TRBJ1-4, with 8 nucleotides matching TRBD1. The ends lost 6 bases at V and 5 bases at J; junction bases unmatched: 5. The CDR3 has 14 amino acids. Germline values: CDR1 MNHEY, CDR2 SMNVEV (reference sequence). For the CDR3, the DNA is TGTGCCAGCAGATATACAGGGGGGAATGAAAAACTGTTTTTT. Translated, it gives CASRYTGGNEKLFF.

The genes are TRBV5-1 and TRBJ2-7, with 7 bases lining up with TRBD2. The CDR3 consists of 16 residues. Germline V CDR1 and CDR2: SGHRS, YFSETQ. After removal of 6 bases from V and 6 bases from J, the junction contained 18 bases not matched to a gene. Here the CDR3 DNA reads TGCGCCAGCAAGGGAGGTGAAGCGGGATATATGTCCGAGCAGTACTTC. It yields the protein CASKGGEAGYMSEQYF.

The V and J genes are TRBV11-2 and TRBJ2-1; 8 bases align to TRBD2. Germline trimming cut 4 bases from V and 6 bases from J; bases unmatched to any gene: 5. Germline CDR1 SGHAT, CDR2 FQNNGV. The CDR3 runs to 14 residues. CDR3 sequence: CASSWSSGVNEQFF. In DNA form, the CDR3 reads TGTGCCAGCAGCTGGAGTAGCGGGGTCAATGAGCAGTTCTTC.

The V call is TRBV27, the J call TRBJ1-3; the D gene is possibly TRBD1 (5 bases). The CDR3 contains 16 residues. The germline V gene encodes CDR1 MNHEY and CDR2 SMNVEV (reference sequence). The V and J ends lost 5 bases and 0 bases respectively, with 14 bases between them. CDR3 region: CASSPDRFPSGNTIYF. CDR3 DNA: TGTGCCAGCAGTCCAGACAGATTTCCCTCTGGAAACACCATATATTTT.

As regards this clone: A read error may account for a junction end that differs from germline. The rearrangement links TRBV5-1 to TRBJ1-2; perhaps TRBD1 as D (6 bases). The CDR3 totals 13 residues. The V gene's germline CDR1 is SGHRS and CDR2 YFSETQ. CDR3 sequence (DNA): TGCGCCAGCTCGCCAGGGGCTAACTATGGCTACCCCTTC. Its translation is CASSPGANYGYPF.

The chain has TRBV20-1 and TRBJ2-3; D remains ambiguous. Germline CDR1 reads DFQATT; CDR2 reads SNEGSKA (reference sequence). Deletions cut 4 bases from V and 0 bases from J, with 2 bases between. The CDR3 covers 11 residues. The CDR3 sequence: CSATSTDTQYF. The CDR3 nucleotides read TGCAGTGCTACTAGCACAGATACGCAGTATTTT.

In its sample, this clone was seen a few times. The chain carries TRBV6-5 and TRBJ1-5; 7 bases are a match to TRBD1. The CDR3 loop spans 15 amino acids. V lost 4 bases to trimming and J lost 6 bases; unmatched junction nucleotides: 9. Germline V gene sequence: CDR1 MNHEY, CDR2 SVGAGI. CDR3 bases: TGTGCCAGCAGTTCCACGACAGGGTTCGGTCAGCCCCAGCATTTT. Its translation is CASSSTTGFGQPQHF.

The chain joins TRBV6-1 to TRBJ2-1; a possible D gene is TRBD2 (5 bases). The V gene's germline CDR1 is MNHNS and CDR2 SASEGT. V shed 3 bases and J shed 0 bases, with 9 bases lying between them. This CDR3 has 15 residues. The CDR3, as DNA: TGTGCCAGCAGTGAGGAGGCTAGCTCCTACAATGAGCAGTTCTTC. It codes for CASSEEASSYNEQFF.

The chain has TRBV6-5 and TRBJ1-1; D is perhaps TRBD1 (6 bases). With 4 bases removed from V and 1 base from J, the gap between germline ends came to 10 bases. This CDR3 contains 14 residues. Germline values: CDR1 MNHEY, CDR2 SVGAGI. CDR3 nucleotide sequence: TGTGCCAGCAGTTTCCAGGGGCAGAACACTGAAGCTTTCTTT. Protein: CASSFQGQNTEAFF.

J is TRBJ2-1 and V is TRBV11-2; TRBD2 matches 9 bases. With 4 bases clipped from V and 10 bases from J, the junction kept 17 bases outside the gene matches. The CDR3 totals 17 residues. Germline CDR1 is SGHAT and CDR2 is FQNNGV. The CDR3 here is CASSSYPVGTSPVEQFF. Written as DNA, the CDR3 is TGTGCCAGCAGCTCTTACCCCGTCGGGACTAGCCCTGTGGAGCAGTTCTTC. The full variable domain, completed using reference TRBV11-2 and TRBJ2-1, is EAGVAQSPRYKIIEKRQSVAFWCNPISGHATLYWYQQILGQGPKLLIQFQNNGVVDDSQLPKDRFSAERLKGVDSTLKIQPAKLEDSAVYLCASSSYPVGTSPVEQFFGPGTRLTVL.

The chain uses TRBV28 and TRBJ1-2; maybe TRBD1 (5 bases). Per germline, CDR1 MDHEN and CDR2 SYDVKM. This CDR3 has 16 amino acids. V was trimmed by 7 bases and J by 1 base, leaving 19 bases between them. This chain's CDR3 is CASTPAGQLNNYGYTF. The CDR3 coding sequence is TGTGCCAGCACCCCCGCGGGGCAGCTTAATAACTATGGCTACACCTTC.

The rearrangement joins TRBV30 to TRBJ1-2; 7 bases fit TRBD1. CDR1 GTSNPN and CDR2 SVGIG come from the germline V gene (reference sequence). The CDR3 totals 14 residues. J gave up 2 bases and V 5 bases, and 8 bases lay outside the gene matches. CDR3 amino acids: CAWAPGGANYGYTF. In DNA form, the CDR3 reads TGTGCCTGGGCCCCAGGGGGAGCAAACTATGGCTACACCTTC. Full variable domain (missing parts from reference TRBV30 and TRBJ1-2): SQTIHQWPATLVQPVGSPLSLECTVEGTSNPNLYWYRQAAGRGLQLLFYSVGIGQISSEVPQNLSASRPQDRQFILSSKKLLLSDSGFYLCAWAPGGANYGYTFGSGTRLTVV.

The rearrangement uses TRBV5-1 and TRBJ1-3; D is uncertain. The CDR3 has 15 amino acids. The V and J ends lost 0 bases and 0 bases respectively, with 7 bases between them. Germline-derived CDR1 and CDR2 are SGHRS and YFSETQ. The chain's CDR3 is CASSLDRVSGNTIYF. The CDR3, as DNA: TGCGCCAGCAGCTTGGATCGGGTCTCTGGAAACACCATATATTTT.

This clone was counted between two and nine times. The rearrangement links TRBV6-1 to TRBJ2-7; 8 nucleotides align to TRBD1. With 2 bases clipped from V and 3 bases from J, the junction kept 9 bases outside the gene matches. The CDR3 extends over 16 amino acids. CDR1 is MNHNS, CDR2 SASEGT, per germline. CDR3 sequence: CASSESGRTGFYEQYF. CDR3 DNA: TGTGCCAGCAGTGAAAGCGGAAGGACAGGGTTCTACGAGCAGTACTTC.

This rearrangement joins TRBV5-1 to TRBJ2-7, with TRBD2 matching 9 bases. Germline CDR1 and CDR2: SGHRS and YFSETQ. V lost 6 bases, J lost 0 bases, and 13 bases stayed unmatched. The CDR3 is 17 residues long. The CDR3 DNA sequence: TGCGCCAGCAAGCCCCGGGGCCCAGCGGGGGGCTCCTACGAGCAGTACTTC. It codes for CASKPRGPAGGSYEQYF.

The V call is TRBV5-1, the J call TRBJ2-3; TRBD2 matches at 9 bases. This CDR3 is built from 15 residues. Germline V gene data show CDR1 as SGHRS and CDR2 as YFSETQ. Losses at the gene ends were 6 bases for V and 4 bases for J; bases not matched to a gene: 9. The CDR3 DNA follows: TGCGCCAGCATGCCCCGGGGCGGGGGGGCAGATACGCAGTATTTT. It is translated as CASMPRGGGADTQYF. The whole variable domain, remainder taken from reference TRBV5-1 and TRBJ2-3, is KAGVTQTPRYLIKTRGQQVTLSCSPISGHRSVSWYQQTPGQGLQFLFEYFSETQRNKGNFPGRFSGRQFSNSRSEMNVSTLELGDSALYLCASMPRGGGADTQYFGPGTRLTVL.

The rearrangement joins TRBV30 to TRBJ1-2, with D unclear. The CDR3 has 12 amino acids. Trimming shortened V by 2 bases and J by 6 bases, and 10 bases separated the two germline ends. Germline V gene data show CDR1 as GTSNPN and CDR2 as SVGIG (reference sequence). The CDR3 is CAWSLEDHGYTF. CDR3 nucleotide sequence: TGTGCCTGGAGTTTAGAGGATCATGGCTACACCTTC.

This clone came up a few times. This rearrangement joins TRBV18 to TRBJ2-7, with a possible D match to TRBD2 (6 bases). Trimming left V 2 bases short and J 0 bases short, with 17 bases between. The CDR3 length is 17 residues. Germline V gene data show CDR1 as KGHSH and CDR2 as LQKENI. The DNA for the CDR3 is TGTGCCAGCTCACCAGTCGCTGGGGGAGGAACCTCCTACGAGCAGTACTTC. Protein product: CASSPVAGGGTSYEQYF.

J is TRBJ2-5 and V is TRBV5-4; D gene uncertain. In germline, CDR1 is SGHNT, CDR2 YYREEE (reference sequence). The CDR3 has 11 residues. V lost 4 bases to trimming and J lost 2 bases, with 3 bases between them. CDR3 in DNA: TGTGCCAGCAGCACTCAAGAGACCCAGTACTTC. Translated: CASSTQETQYF. Based on the CDR3 plus reference TRBV5-4 and TRBJ2-5, the full variable domain is ETGVTQSPTHLIKTRGQQVTLRCSSQSGHNTVSWYQQALGQGPQFIFQYYREEENGRGNFPPRFSGLQFPNYSSELNVNALELDDSALYLCASSTQETQYFGPGTRLLVL.

The rearrangement uses TRBV29-1 and TRBJ1-1, with a possible D match to TRBD1 (6 bases). The germline V gene has CDR1 SQVTM and CDR2 ANQGSEA. V gave up 8 bases and J gave up 11 bases, with 18 bases separating them. The CDR3 contains 11 residues. The CDR3 loop is CSIPGHQGAFF. The CDR3 DNA reads as TGCAGCATACCGGGACACCAAGGCGCTTTCTTT. The full variable domain, its missing parts supplied by reference TRBV29-1 and TRBJ1-1, is SAVISQKPSRDICQRGTSLTIQCQVDSQVTMMFWYRQQPGQSLTLIATANQGSEATYESGFVIDKFPISRPNLTFSTLTVSNMSPEDSSIYLCSIPGHQGAFFGQGTRLTVV.

The chain couples TRBV28 to TRBJ1-3, with D possibly TRBD1 on 5 matching bases. This CDR3 has 15 amino acids. Trimming shortened V by 3 bases and J by 3 bases, and 12 bases separated the two germline ends. CDR1 is MDHEN and CDR2 is SYDVKM in the germline V gene. The CDR3 reads CASSLFTQGGNTIYF. CDR3 DNA sequence: TGTGCCAGCAGTTTGTTTACCCAGGGTGGAAACACCATATATTTT.